This TCR beta chain derives from a study of T cell repertoires in cytomegalovirus infection. This clonotype was recorded a few times. Each CDR3 protein is one row after TCRdb ran MiXCR on the reads. The sample holds under 200,000 distinct CDR3 sequences; about 15% are singletons and the top ten take around 20%. The sequenced sample consisted of CD8+ T cells from PBMCs. This clonotype was obtained from a human donor in good health (CMV status not recorded). Some clones in this sample may be carry-over from other donors' samples.

As DNA, the CDR3 is TGTGCCAGCAGGGCCCTGGGGATTGCGGGCGGTAAAGAGACCCAGTACTTC. Protein product: CASRALGIAGGKETQYF. The genes are TRBV7-8 and TRBJ2-5; the D gene is possibly TRBD2 (5 bases). The V gene lost 6 bases and the J gene lost 3 bases, with 23 bases spanning the gap. CDR1 and CDR2 from the germline V gene are SGHVS and FQNEAQ. The length of the CDR3 is 17 residues.